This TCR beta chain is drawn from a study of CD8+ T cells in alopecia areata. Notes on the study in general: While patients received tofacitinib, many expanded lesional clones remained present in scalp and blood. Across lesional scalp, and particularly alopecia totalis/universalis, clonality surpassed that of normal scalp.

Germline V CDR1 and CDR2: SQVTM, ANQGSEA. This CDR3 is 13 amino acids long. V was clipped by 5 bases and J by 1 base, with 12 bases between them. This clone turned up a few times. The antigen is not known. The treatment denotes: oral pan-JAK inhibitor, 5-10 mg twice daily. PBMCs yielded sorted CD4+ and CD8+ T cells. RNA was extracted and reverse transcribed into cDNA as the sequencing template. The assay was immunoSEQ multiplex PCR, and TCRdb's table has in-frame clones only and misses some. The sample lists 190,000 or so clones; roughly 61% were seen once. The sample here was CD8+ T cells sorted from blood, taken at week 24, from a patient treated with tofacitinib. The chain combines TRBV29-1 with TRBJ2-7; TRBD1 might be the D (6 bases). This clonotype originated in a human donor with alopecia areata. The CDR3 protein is CSVLSGDSYEQYF. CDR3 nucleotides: TGCAGCGTTCTGTCAGGGGATTCCTACGAGCAGTACTTC.